The T cell receptor (beta chain) described here comes from a study of spatial heterogeneity in lung cancer. Study-wide results and caveats: Tumoral mutation counts were tracked by counts of expanded intratumoral alpha and beta TCRs.

The trim removed 4 bases at V and 2 bases at J, leaving 10 bases unmatched. Per germline, CDR1 LGHDT and CDR2 YNNKEL (reference sequence). This CDR3 has 17 amino acids. The time point is: sample taken at primary tumor resection. Via MiXCR, TCRdb re-called the 5' RACE reads, giving one row per CDR3 protein. The sample shows some 4,900 distinct CDR3 sequences, about an eighth of them seen only once. This clonotype was recorded many times. Its target is unknown. Sequenced material: lung tumor tissue, taken at surgery. The sequence was obtained from a female donor with early-stage non-small cell lung cancer. The chain combines TRBV3-1 with TRBJ2-5; TRBD2 matches at 10 bases. The CDR3 coding sequence is TGTGCCAGCAGCCGAGGGGCTAGCGGGGGATTTCAAGAGACCCAGTACTTC. Protein: CASSRGASGGFQETQYF.